This T cell receptor (beta chain) was sequenced during a study of tumor-infiltrating lymphocytes in primary liver carcinoma. As for the study in general: Tumor stage was T1-T3 N0M0, and tumor size was 4.2 to 10 cm across. Whole-study findings and limits: Overlap in tumor-adjacent and tumor-blood pairs fell below that of tumor region pairs. Appearing in all five tumor regions was true of only about 7.5-25% of top clones.

In regard to this clonotype: Its target is unknown. Being one base from a much bigger clone, this may be a read error.

Co-extracted RNA and DNA came from roughly 20-30 mg of unsorted bulk tissue. Chronic HBV infection, untreated so far, was present in the patients. From roughly 500 ng total RNA, TCR beta cDNA was generated with a primer in the constant region. Employing slightly modified ARM-PCR, three nested multiplex PCR rounds were run, and these gave rise to the TCR beta libraries. TCRdb called the multiplex PCR reads again in MiXCR, with one record for every CDR3 protein. The top ten clones hold roughly three fifths of a sample with 60,000 or so distinct CDR3 sequences, about two thirds of them seen once. Sequencing was carried out using liver tumor tissue from sampling region 2. Subset of the sample: tumor region T2, inferior pole. This clonotype was obtained from a man aged 35 to 55 with primary liver carcinoma and hepatitis B virus infection.

DNA for the CDR3: TGTGCCAGCAGCTTAATCGCAGGGGCCGGATCACCCATCCACTTT. Translated: CASSLIAGAGSPIHF. The J gene is TRBJ1-6, the V gene TRBV11-1; possible D gene TRBD1, 6 bases. The CDR3 sequence is 15 residues long. Germline CDR1 is SGHAT and CDR2 is FQDESV (reference sequence). Full variable domain (outside the CDR3, taken from reference TRBV11-1 and TRBJ1-6): EAEVAQSPRYKITEKSQAVAFWCDPISGHATLYWYRQILGQGPELLVQFQDESVVDDSQLPKDRFSAERLKGVDSTLKIQPAELGDSAMYLCASSLIAGAGSPIHFGNGTRLTVT.